This is a list of T cell receptor beta chains from one sample in a study of cytomegalovirus exposure and HLA in healthy donors. The repertoire was sequenced with immunoSEQ multiplex PCR; TCRdb's copy has only in-frame clones and lacks some. The sample includes 170,000 or so clones, roughly 80% of them seen just once. The sequenced sample was PBMCs. The source of these receptors is a man aged 60 to 69 in good health and CMV-seronegative. The CDR3 runs from the conserved cysteine through the conserved F or W. A D gene is named only where the DNA matches it firmly. Only part of the rows carry a size: once, few, many, or a class if the clone is expanded.

13	NA	once	TRBV11-2	TRBJ1-6	TGTGCCAGCAGCTTAGCCCCGTTTTCCCCCCTCCACTTT	CASSLAPFSPLHF
15	TRBD1	NA	TRBV2	TRBJ1-5	TGTGCCAGCAGTATGGGACAGGGGCGAAATCAGCCCCAGCATTTT	CASSMGQGRNQPQHF
18	TRBD2	NA	TRBV5-1	TRBJ2-3	TGCGCCAGCAGCTTGACGCCTTCTAGCGGGAGGGGTTCAGATACGCAGTATTTT	CASSLTPSSGRGSDTQYF
16	TRBD1	NA	TRBV11-2	TRBJ1-1	TGTGCCAGCAGCCTCGGGACAGGGGGGATTGGTACTGAAGCTTTCTTT	CASSLGTGGIGTEAFF
14	TRBD1	NA	TRBV9	TRBJ2-3	TGTGCCAGCAGCGGAGGGACAGGGGTGGCTACGCAGTATTTT	CASSGGTGVATQYF
15	TRBD1	NA	TRBV5-1	TRBJ1-2	TGCGCCAGCAGCTTGGGGGGACAGAGTACCTATGGCTACCCCTTC	CASSLGGQSTYGYPF
15	TRBD1	NA	TRBV19	TRBJ1-2	TGTGCCAGTAGTATTCTACATGGGACAGGGGGCGTCTACACCTTC	CASSILHGTGGVYTF
17	TRBD2	once	TRBV7-2	TRBJ2-1	TGTGCCAGCAGCCTAGGACTAGCGGGAGCAAGAGACAATGAGCAGTTCTTC	CASSLGLAGARDNEQFF
14	NA	NA	TRBV29-1	TRBJ2-3	TGCAGCGTTGAGGGAGGCAGAGCCACAGATACGCAGTATTTT	CSVEGGRATDTQYF
14	TRBD2	NA	TRBV29-1	TRBJ2-2	TGCAGCGCCTCCGGGACTACGAACACCGGGGAGCTGTTTTTT	CSASGTTNTGELFF
16	NA	NA	TRBV11-2	TRBJ2-1	TGTGCCAGCAGCCTTCAACGGGACACCTCCTACAATGAGCAGTTCTTC	CASSLQRDTSYNEQFF
11	NA	NA	TRBV20-1	TRBJ2-7	TGCAGTGTTCTTGGTGAGATCGAGCAGTACTTC	CSVLGEIEQYF
16	TRBD1	once	TRBV5-4	TRBJ1-4	TGTGCCAGCAGTACAACCGGGACAGGGGTTAATGAAAAACTGTTTTTT	CASSTTGTGVNEKLFF
14	NA	NA	TRBV5-1	TRBJ1-5	TGCGCCAGCAGCGAGACAGCCAACAATCAGCCCCAGCATTTT	CASSETANNQPQHF
15	TRBD1	once	TRBV14	TRBJ2-2	TGTGCCAGCAGCCGCACAGGGGCTCCCACCGGGGAGCTGTTTTTT	CASSRTGAPTGELFF
15	NA	few	TRBV4-1	TRBJ1-1	TGCGCCAGCAGCCACACAAGGACAGCAGGCACTGAAGCTTTCTTT	CASSHTRTAGTEAFF
11	NA	NA	TRBV5-8	TRBJ2-1	TGTGCCAGCAGCTCCTTTAATGAGCAGTTCTTC	CASSSFNEQFF
15	NA	NA	TRBV6-1	TRBJ1-2	TGTGCCAGCAGGTCCCCCGGGACAACTAACTATGGCTACACCTTC	CASRSPGTTNYGYTF
16	TRBD2	NA	TRBV5-1	TRBJ2-5	TGCGCCAGCAGCTTGGCCCTGATGGGGGGGGAAGAGACCCAGTACTTC	CASSLALMGGEETQYF
14	NA	NA	TRBV5-1	TRBJ2-2	TGCGCCAGCAGCTTGGACACAACCACCGGGGAGCTGTTTTTT	CASSLDTTTGELFF
15	NA	few	TRBV4-3	TRBJ2-7	TGCGCCAGCAGCCAAGTATGGCGGGGTCCCTACGAGCAGTACTTC	CASSQVWRGPYEQYF
21	NA	few	TRBV4-2	TRBJ2-1	TGTGCCAGCAGCCAAGCCCCGGGGGACAGCCTGATGACCCCCAGGTACAATGAGCAGTTCTTC	CASSQAPGDSLMTPRYNEQFF
15	TRBD1	NA	TRBV2	TRBJ1-2	TGTGCCAGCAGTCGGGGAACGACAGGGGGCGCTGGCTACACCTTC	CASSRGTTGGAGYTF
15	TRBD1	NA	TRBV11-2	TRBJ2-7	TGTGCCAGCAGCTATACGACAGGGATAACCTACGAGCAGTACTTC	CASSYTTGITYEQYF
14	TRBD2	few	TRBV5-1	TRBJ2-1	TGCGCCAGCACAGGACTAGCGGGGGGTAATGAGCAGTTCTTC	CASTGLAGGNEQFF
13	TRBD1	few	TRBV29-1	TRBJ1-1	TGCAGCGGGGGACAGGCCCTGAACACTGAAGCTTTCTTT	CSGGQALNTEAFF
15	TRBD1	NA	TRBV15	TRBJ1-3	TGTGCCACCAGCAGAGAGGGACAGGGGGAGGACACCATATATTTT	CATSREGQGEDTIYF
15	TRBD1	NA	TRBV6-1	TRBJ2-2	TGTGCCAGCAGTGTAGGGACAGGGGCGACCGGGGAGCTGTTTTTT	CASSVGTGATGELFF
14	NA	NA	TRBV30	TRBJ1-3	TGTGCCTGGAGAGAAGACATCTCTGGAAACACTATATATTTT	CAWREDISGNTIYF
13	TRBD1	NA	TRBV19	TRBJ1-5	TGTGCCAGTAGTGACAGGGGAGATCAGCCCCAGAATTTT	CASSDRGDQPQNF
13	NA	NA	TRBV7-3	TRBJ1-1	TGTGCCAGCAGCGCCACACCGAACACTGAAGCTTTCTTT	CASSATPNTEAFF
11	TRBD1	NA	TRBV5-4	TRBJ2-1	TGTGCCAGCAGTACAGGGGGTAAGGAGTTCTTC	CASSTGGKEFF
14	NA	NA	TRBV21-1	TRBJ1-1	TGTGCCAGCAGCATTGAGGCGCGGGTCACTGAAGCTTTCTTT	CASSIEARVTEAFF
14	TRBD1	NA	TRBV6-5	TRBJ1-5	TGTGCCAGCGGTAGACAGGGGGGCAATCAGCCCCAGCATTTT	CASGRQGGNQPQHF
13	TRBD1	NA	TRBV2	TRBJ2-7	TGTGCCAGCGGGGGACAGGGGGCCTACGAGCAGTACTTC	CASGGQGAYEQYF